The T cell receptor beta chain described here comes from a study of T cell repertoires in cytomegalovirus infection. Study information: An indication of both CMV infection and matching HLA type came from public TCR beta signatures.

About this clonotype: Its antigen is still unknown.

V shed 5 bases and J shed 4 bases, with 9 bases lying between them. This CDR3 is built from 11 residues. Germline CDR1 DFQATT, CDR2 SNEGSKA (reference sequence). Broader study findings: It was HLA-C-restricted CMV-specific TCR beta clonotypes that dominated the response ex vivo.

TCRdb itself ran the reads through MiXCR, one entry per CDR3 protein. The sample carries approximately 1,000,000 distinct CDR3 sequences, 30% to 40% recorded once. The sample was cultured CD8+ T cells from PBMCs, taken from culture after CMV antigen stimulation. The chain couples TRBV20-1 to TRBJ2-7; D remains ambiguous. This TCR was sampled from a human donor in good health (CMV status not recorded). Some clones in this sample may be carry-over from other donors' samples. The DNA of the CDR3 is TGCAGTGCTCAAGGTAGTTACGAGCAGTACTTC. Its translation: CSAQGSYEQYF.